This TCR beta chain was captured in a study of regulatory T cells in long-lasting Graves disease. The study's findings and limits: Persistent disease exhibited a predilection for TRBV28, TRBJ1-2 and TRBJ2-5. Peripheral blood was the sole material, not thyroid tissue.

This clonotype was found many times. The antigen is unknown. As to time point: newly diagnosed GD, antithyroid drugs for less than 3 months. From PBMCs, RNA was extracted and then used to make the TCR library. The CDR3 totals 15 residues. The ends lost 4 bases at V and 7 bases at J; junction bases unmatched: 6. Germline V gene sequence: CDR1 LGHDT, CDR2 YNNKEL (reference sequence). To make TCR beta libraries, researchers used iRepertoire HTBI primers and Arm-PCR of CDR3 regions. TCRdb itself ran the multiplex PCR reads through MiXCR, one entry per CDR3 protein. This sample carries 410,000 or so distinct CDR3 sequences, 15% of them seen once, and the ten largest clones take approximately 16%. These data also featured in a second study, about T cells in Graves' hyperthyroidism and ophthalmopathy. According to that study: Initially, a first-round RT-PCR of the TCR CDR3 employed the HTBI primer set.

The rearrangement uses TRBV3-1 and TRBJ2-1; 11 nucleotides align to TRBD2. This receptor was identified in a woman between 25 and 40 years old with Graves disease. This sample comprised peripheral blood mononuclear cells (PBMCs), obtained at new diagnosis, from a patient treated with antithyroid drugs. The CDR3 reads CASSRGTSGLNEQFF. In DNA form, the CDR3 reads TGTGCCAGCAGCCGGGGGACTAGCGGACTTAATGAGCAGTTCTTC.